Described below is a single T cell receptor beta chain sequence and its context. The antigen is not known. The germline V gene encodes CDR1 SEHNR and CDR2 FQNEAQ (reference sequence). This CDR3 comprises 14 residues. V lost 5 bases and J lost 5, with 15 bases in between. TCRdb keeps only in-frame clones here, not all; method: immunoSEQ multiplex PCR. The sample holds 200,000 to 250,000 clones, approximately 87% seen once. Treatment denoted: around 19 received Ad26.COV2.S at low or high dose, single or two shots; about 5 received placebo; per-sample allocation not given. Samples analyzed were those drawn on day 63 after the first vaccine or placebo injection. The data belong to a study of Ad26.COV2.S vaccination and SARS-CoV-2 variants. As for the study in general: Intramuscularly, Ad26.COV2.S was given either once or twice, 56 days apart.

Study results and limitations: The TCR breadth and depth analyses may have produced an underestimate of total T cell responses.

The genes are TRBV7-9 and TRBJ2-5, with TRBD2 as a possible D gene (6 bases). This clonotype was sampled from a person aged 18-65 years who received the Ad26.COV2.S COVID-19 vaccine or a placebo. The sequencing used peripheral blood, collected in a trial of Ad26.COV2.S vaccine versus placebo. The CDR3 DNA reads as TGTGCCAGCAGCGGTGGAGGGGTAGAGGAGACCCAGTACTTC. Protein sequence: CASSGGGVEETQYF.